These 27 T cell receptor beta chains originate from one sample sequenced in a study of shared clonotypes between healthy human individuals. Measured with immunoSEQ multiplex PCR; TCRdb has only the in-frame clones, and not every one. The profile shows some 1,100,000 clones, around three quarters of them singletons. Material: memory CD4+ T cells from PBMCs. Indicated subset: CD45RA-negative fraction. The receptors come from a man aged 18 to 30 in good health. Some clones in this sample may be carry-over from other donors' samples.

At least ten counts were recorded for this clone. V usage is TRBV6-1 and J usage is TRBJ1-5, with TRBD1 matching 9 bases. The CDR3 contains 17 residues. J gave up 5 bases and V 4 bases, and 12 bases lay outside the gene matches. Germline CDR1 is MNHNS and CDR2 is SASEGT. CDR3 loop: CASSGHPGQGYDQPQHF. The CDR3, as DNA: TGTGCCAGCAGTGGCCACCCGGGACAGGGATACGATCAGCCCCAGCATTTT.

The rearrangement joins TRBV6-6 to TRBJ1-5, with a possible D match to TRBD1 (6 bases). V lost 6 bases, J lost 5 bases, and 14 bases lay in between. The CDR3 spans 14 residues. CDR1 is MNHNY and CDR2 is SVGAGI in the germline V gene (reference sequence). This CDR3 is CASRKGQKYQPQHF. The DNA of the CDR3 is TGTGCCAGCAGGAAAGGACAGAAATATCAGCCCCAGCATTTT.

The J gene is TRBJ1-1, the V gene TRBV28, with 9 bases fitting TRBD1. Germline trimming cut 5 bases from V and 11 bases from J; bases unmatched to any gene: 6. Germline CDR1 is MDHEN and CDR2 is SYDVKM. The CDR3 spans 12 residues. Written as DNA, the CDR3 is TGTGCCAGCAGTCTCCGGACAGGGGAGGCTTTCTTT. Residues: CASSLRTGEAFF.

The J gene is TRBJ1-1, the V gene TRBV9; D uncertain. The CDR3 has 13 residues. Germline loops: CDR1 SGDLS, CDR2 YYNGEE. The V and J ends lost 0 bases and 11 bases respectively, with 14 bases between them. The CDR3 nucleotides read TGTGCCAGCAGCGTAGCTACCCAGACTAAGGCTTTCTTT. Its protein is CASSVATQTKAFF.

The V gene is TRBV28, the J gene TRBJ2-1; TRBD1 or TRBD2 may be the D gene (5 bases each). V shed 9 bases and J shed 8 bases, with 14 bases lying between them. This CDR3 comprises 12 residues. CDR1 MDHEN and CDR2 SYDVKM come from the germline V gene. CDR3 bases: TGTGCCAGTGGGACCGGGGAGTATGAGCAGTTCTTC. Its translation: CASGTGEYEQFF.

This clone appeared once. The chain links TRBV29-1 to TRBJ2-7; TRBD1 aligns across 9 bases. Per germline, CDR1 SQVTM and CDR2 ANQGSEA. V lost 4 bases, J lost 9 bases, and 28 bases stayed unmatched. The CDR3 has 19 residues. CDR3 sequence reads: CSVAGTGNLSYYYEGGQYF. For the CDR3, the DNA is TGCAGCGTTGCCGGGACAGGGAATCTTTCCTACTACTACGAGGGGGGGCAGTACTTC.

The V and J genes are TRBV20-1 and TRBJ2-1; D gene unclear. The V gene's germline CDR1 is DFQATT and CDR2 SNEGSKA (reference sequence). The CDR3 totals 11 residues. Trimming took off 3 bases at V and 8 bases at J, with 8 bases between the two ends. The CDR3 DNA reads TGCAGTGCTAGGAGTGCGTATGAGCAGTTCTTC. Encoded protein: CSARSAYEQFF.

This sequence joins TRBV5-1 and TRBJ1-4; D is unclear. Germline V gives CDR1 SGHRS, CDR2 YFSETQ. V lost 4 bases, J lost 8 bases, and 18 bases lay in between. The CDR3 extends over 15 amino acids. The CDR3 protein is CASSLDFGRREKLFF. The DNA for the CDR3 is TGCGCCAGCAGCCTCGACTTTGGACGGAGGGAAAAACTGTTTTTT.

With respect to this clone: A read error is the likely source, as a far larger clone sits one nucleotide away. This chain uses TRBV11-2 with TRBJ2-5; D possibly corresponds to TRBD2 (6 bases). Germline loops: CDR1 SGHAT, CDR2 FQNNGV. V gave up 3 bases and J gave up 7 bases, with 24 bases separating them. This CDR3 is 17 amino acids long. The CDR3 coding sequence is TGTGCCAGCAGCTTTACCCGTCATCCCTTCGGGAGAGGGACCCAGTACTTC. Its translation: CASSFTRHPFGRGTQYF.

The chain's CDR3 is CASSFQGAGRGKETQYF. As DNA, the CDR3 is TGTGCCAGCAGCTTTCAAGGGGCTGGTAGGGGAAAAGAGACCCAGTACTTC. The rearrangement uses TRBV7-2 and TRBJ2-5; the D gene is possibly TRBD1 (5 bases). The germline V gene has CDR1 SGHTA and CDR2 FQGNSA. With 3 bases removed from V and 3 bases from J, the gap between germline ends came to 20 bases. The CDR3 is 17 residues long.

This chain connects TRBV15 to TRBJ2-3; TRBD2 matches at 10 bases. V gave up 1 base and J gave up 6 bases; unmatched junction bases: 4. CDR1 LNHNV and CDR2 YYDKDF come from the germline V gene (reference sequence). The CDR3 is 15 residues long. In nucleotides, the CDR3 is TGTGCCACCAGCAGAGTAGTAGCGGGAGGTGATACGCAGTATTTT. This encodes CATSRVVAGGDTQYF.

The chain recombines TRBV29-1 with TRBJ1-1; D is undetermined. The CDR3 runs 13 residues. Germline-derived CDR1 and CDR2 are SQVTM and ANQGSEA. Trimming took off 4 bases at V and 0 bases at J, with 9 bases between the two ends. DNA for the CDR3: TGCAGCGTTGTCGCACAGATGAACACTGAAGCTTTCTTT. Translating it yields CSVVAQMNTEAFF.

The V and J genes are TRBV25-1 and TRBJ1-2; 8 bases are shared with TRBD1. Per germline, CDR1 MGHDK and CDR2 SYGVNS. The CDR3 loop spans 15 amino acids. J lost 8 bases, V lost 6 bases, and 14 bases had no gene match. The CDR3 sequence is CASSQGWPQGDGYTF. The DNA of the CDR3 is TGTGCCAGCAGCCAAGGGTGGCCACAGGGGGACGGCTACACCTTC.

This clone has a count of ten or more. J is TRBJ2-7 and V is TRBV29-1; no reliable D call. V shed 7 bases and J shed 2 bases, with 9 bases lying between them. CDR3 length: 11 amino acids. Germline loops: CDR1 SQVTM, CDR2 ANQGSEA. The CDR3 is CSATAPYEQYF. In nucleotides, the CDR3 is TGCAGCGCCACAGCGCCCTACGAGCAGTACTTC.

This clone appeared a single time. The chain recombines TRBV2 with TRBJ2-1; no reliable D call. The length of the CDR3 is 14 residues. Trimming stripped 2 bases from V and 6 bases from J, with 11 bases between. CDR1 and CDR2 (germline): SNHLY, FYNNEI. This CDR3 is CASSERQPPNEQFF. CDR3 nucleotide sequence: TGTGCCAGCAGTGAAAGACAACCCCCCAATGAGCAGTTCTTC.

The chain carries TRBV2 and TRBJ2-2, with 9 bases aligning to TRBD1. The CDR3 runs 17 residues. The V and J ends lost 7 bases and 5 bases, in that order; junction bases with no gene match: 14. Germline V CDR1 and CDR2: SNHLY, FYNNEI. The CDR3 sequence is CASNSGQGRFMTGELFF. The CDR3 coding sequence is TGTGCCAGCAACTCGGGACAGGGTCGATTCATGACCGGGGAGCTGTTTTTT.

This rearrangement joins TRBV28 to TRBJ1-2; the match to TRBD1 covers 8 bases. Germline V gene sequence: CDR1 MDHEN, CDR2 SYDVKM. The CDR3 is made up of 13 amino acids. J was trimmed by 4 bases and V by 5 bases; bases with no gene match: 3. The DNA for the CDR3 is TGTGCCAGCAGTGGACAGGGTATCTATGGCTACACCTTC. As protein: CASSGQGIYGYTF.

The chain carries TRBV29-1 and TRBJ2-3; D is undetermined. From germline, CDR1 is SQVTM and CDR2 ANQGSEA. CDR3 length: 12 residues. V was trimmed by 3 bases and J by 5 bases, leaving 9 bases between them. The CDR3 protein is CSVDPRGDTQYF. CDR3 nucleotides: TGCAGCGTTGACCCGAGAGGAGATACGCAGTATTTT.

This clone was seen once. The chain combines TRBV28 with TRBJ1-2; maybe TRBD1 (6 bases). The CDR3 extends over 14 amino acids. The germline V and J ends were trimmed by 6 bases and 8 bases, with 19 bases remaining between them. CDR1 and CDR2 from the germline V gene are MDHEN and SYDVKM. The CDR3 reads CASRKTGQPGGYTF. CDR3 nucleotide sequence: TGTGCCAGCAGGAAGACAGGCCAACCAGGGGGCTACACCTTC.

Note on this clone: Other DNA sequences within the sample encode an identical CDR3. The chain joins TRBV5-1 to TRBJ2-2; a possible D gene is TRBD1 (6 bases). The CDR3 runs 13 residues. The V and J ends lost 1 base and 5 bases respectively, with 6 bases between them. Germline CDR1 SGHRS, CDR2 YFSETQ. CDR3 coding DNA: TGCGCCAGCAGCTTGCAGGGGACCGGGGAGCTGTTTTTT. Amino acid sequence: CASSLQGTGELFF.

V and J are TRBV7-2 and TRBJ2-1; 9 nucleotides match TRBD2. Per the germline V gene, CDR1 is SGHTA and CDR2 is FQGNSA. Trimming removed 8 bases from V and 4 bases from J; junction bases left unmatched: 6. CDR3 length: 14 amino acids. The CDR3 coding sequence is TGTGCCAGCCTAAGGCTAGCGGGGTACAATGAGCAGTTCTTC. Translation: CASLRLAGYNEQFF.

As concerns this clone: A far larger clone is just one base off, so this is likely a read error. V gene TRBV2 combines with J gene TRBJ2-5; D remains unclear. CDR3 length equals 11 residues. Per the germline V gene, CDR1 is SNHLY and CDR2 is FYNNEI. Trimming cost V 4 bases and J 3 bases, with 3 bases left between them. The CDR3 sequence: CASSVEETQYF. CDR3 in DNA: TGTGCCAGCAGTGTAGAAGAGACCCAGTACTTC.

The chain uses TRBV4-3 and TRBJ1-2; 10 positions agree with TRBD1. The V gene end was trimmed by 5 bases and the J gene end by 0 bases; junction bases not matched to a gene: 3. The length of the CDR3 is 15 residues. Germline CDR1 is LGHNA and CDR2 is YSLEER. CDR3 residues: CASSYGQGANYGYTF. The CDR3 DNA is TGCGCCAGCAGCTATGGACAGGGGGCTAACTATGGCTACACCTTC.

J is TRBJ1-2 and V is TRBV29-1; D not certain. Deletions cut 5 bases from V and 9 bases from J, with 13 bases between. CDR1 is SQVTM and CDR2 is ANQGSEA in the germline V gene. There are 11 residues in the CDR3. CDR3 DNA sequence: TGCAGCGTTTCGGGCAGCCATAGCTACACCTTC. Protein: CSVSGSHSYTF.

The genes are TRBV2 and TRBJ2-3, with D hard to call. This CDR3 has 12 residues. V shed 6 bases and J shed 2 bases, with 6 bases lying between them. CDR1 and CDR2 (germline): SNHLY, FYNNEI. The CDR3 region has the DNA TGTGCCAGCAGAGGGATCACAGATACGCAGTATTTT. Translated, it gives CASRGITDTQYF.

V and J are TRBV7-9 and TRBJ2-5; D ambiguous. The V and J ends lost 5 bases and 1 base respectively, with 8 bases between them. Germline V lookup: CDR1 SEHNR, CDR2 FQNEAQ (reference sequence). The CDR3 spans 13 residues. The CDR3 reads CASSRAAQETQYF. The CDR3 coding sequence is TGTGCCAGCAGCAGGGCCGCCCAAGAGACCCAGTACTTC.

The chain uses TRBV9 and TRBJ1-2; D remains unclear. From germline, CDR1 is SGDLS and CDR2 YYNGEE. The CDR3 totals 13 residues. The germline V and J ends were trimmed by 1 base and 8 bases, with 12 bases remaining between them. The CDR3 nucleotides read TGTGCCAGCAGCGTAATGATAGAAGGGGGCTACACCTTC. Its protein is CASSVMIEGGYTF.